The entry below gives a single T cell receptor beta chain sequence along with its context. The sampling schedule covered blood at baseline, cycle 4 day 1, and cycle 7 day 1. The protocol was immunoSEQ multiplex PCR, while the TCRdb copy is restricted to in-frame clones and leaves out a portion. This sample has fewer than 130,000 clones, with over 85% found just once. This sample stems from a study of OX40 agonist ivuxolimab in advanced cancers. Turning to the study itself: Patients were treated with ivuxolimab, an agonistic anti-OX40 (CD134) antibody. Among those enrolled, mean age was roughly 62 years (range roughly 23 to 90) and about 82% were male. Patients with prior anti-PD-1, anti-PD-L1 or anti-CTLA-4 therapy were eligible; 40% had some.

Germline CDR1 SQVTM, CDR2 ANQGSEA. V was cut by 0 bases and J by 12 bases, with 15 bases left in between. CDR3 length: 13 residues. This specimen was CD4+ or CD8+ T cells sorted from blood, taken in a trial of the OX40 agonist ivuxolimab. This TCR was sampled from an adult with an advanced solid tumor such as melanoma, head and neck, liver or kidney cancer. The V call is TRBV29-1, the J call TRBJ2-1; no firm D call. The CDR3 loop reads CSVEDPTYLGQFF. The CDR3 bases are TGCAGCGTTGAAGATCCGACTTATTTAGGGCAGTTCTTC.